The 10 T cell receptor beta chains in this list originate from one sample, sequenced in a study of cytomegalovirus exposure and HLA in healthy donors. PCR involved 60 Vbeta and 13 Jbeta primers. Generated by immunoSEQ multiplex PCR, the TCRdb table keeps only in-frame clones and is missing some. The sample consists of tens of thousands of clones, roughly 83% of them appearing once. The specimen sequenced was PBMCs. These TCRs come from a man in his thirties or forties in good health and CMV-seronegative.

The chain carries TRBV5-1 and TRBJ1-1, with 8 bases identical to TRBD1. J lost 6 bases, V lost 4 bases, and 8 bases had no gene match. This CDR3 spans 14 amino acids. Looked up from germline, CDR1 is SGHRS and CDR2 is YFSETQ. The CDR3 bases are TGCGCCAGCAGCACCGGACAGGGAAAATCTGAAGCTTTCTTT. It is translated as CASSTGQGKSEAFF.

The V call is TRBV7-2, the J call TRBJ2-1; 12 positions match TRBD2. Per the germline V gene, CDR1 is SGHTA and CDR2 is FQGNSA. With V trimmed by 5 bases and J by 2 bases, 4 bases remained unmatched. The length of the CDR3 is 16 residues. The CDR3 region has the DNA TGTGCCAGCAGCCCAACTAGCGGGAGGCCCTACAATGAGCAGTTCTTC. Its protein is CASSPTSGRPYNEQFF.

This chain connects TRBV7-2 to TRBJ2-5, with TRBD2 identical over 10 bases. This CDR3 has 15 residues. Germline CDR1 SGHTA, CDR2 FQGNSA. Trimming took 6 bases from V and 4 from J; bases not matched to a gene: 8. The CDR3 DNA follows: TGTGCCAGCAGGACCAGCGGGAGGGCCCGAGAGACCCAGTACTTC. Its translation is CASRTSGRARETQYF.

The chain carries TRBV6-5 and TRBJ2-1; tentative D call: TRBD2 (7 bases). Trimming left V 5 bases short and J 6 bases short, with 17 bases between. Germline V CDR1 and CDR2: MNHEY, SVGAGI. The CDR3 length is 15 residues. In DNA, the CDR3 is TGTGCCAGCAGTCTCCTCCGGGGGGCCTCCAATGAGCAGTTCTTC. Translating gives CASSLLRGASNEQFF.

The chain recombines TRBV18 with TRBJ2-3; D gene uncertain. V dropped 4 bases and J dropped 2 bases, with 10 bases sitting between them. This CDR3 region has 14 residues. The germline V gene encodes CDR1 KGHSH and CDR2 LQKENI. The CDR3 bases are TGTGCCAGCTCACTCGCCGGTCCCACAGATACGCAGTATTTT. Translated, it gives CASSLAGPTDTQYF.

The chain employs TRBV28 and TRBJ2-5, with 10 positions matching TRBD1. The length of the CDR3 is 16 residues. V dropped 4 bases and J dropped 4; count of bases not matched to a gene: 9. Germline CDR1 MDHEN, CDR2 SYDVKM. CDR3 residues: CASSSLGTGVRETQYF. DNA for the CDR3: TGTGCCAGCAGTTCACTCGGGACAGGGGTCCGAGAGACCCAGTACTTC.

This chain links TRBV5-1 with TRBJ1-3; no clear D. CDR3 size: 16 residues. Trimming took 0 bases from V and 0 from J, leaving 10 bases between them. Germline assignment: CDR1 SGHRS and CDR2 YFSETQ. The CDR3 protein is CASSLEVGSSGNTIYF. DNA of the CDR3: TGCGCCAGCAGCTTGGAGGTGGGGAGCTCTGGAAACACCATATATTTT.

Regarding this clone: Within the sample, other DNA sequences also encode this same CDR3. The chain recombines TRBV5-6 with TRBJ2-7; D not certain. CDR1 is SGHDT and CDR2 is YYEEEE in the germline V gene. Trimming stripped 0 bases from V and 0 bases from J, with 4 bases between. The CDR3 is 13 amino acids. The CDR3 DNA reads TGTGCCAGCAGCTTGGGGAGCTCCTACGAGCAGTACTTC. This sequence encodes CASSLGSSYEQYF.

This clone occurred once. The chain is built from TRBV29-1 and TRBJ2-1; TRBD1 matches 8 bases. With V trimmed by 7 bases and J by 3 bases, 5 bases remained unmatched. The CDR3 consists of 13 residues. Germline V lookup: CDR1 SQVTM, CDR2 ANQGSEA. DNA for the CDR3: TGCAGCGCTTGGACAGGGATCTACAATGAGCAGTTCTTC. This sequence encodes CSAWTGIYNEQFF.

This clone was counted a few times. The chain is built from TRBV6-5 and TRBJ2-2; TRBD1 agrees at 8 bases. The CDR3 covers 14 residues. J was trimmed by 5 bases and V by 5 bases; bases with no gene match: 4. CDR1 is MNHEY and CDR2 is SVGAGI in the germline V gene. CDR3 in amino acids: CASSRTGTTGELFF. DNA for the CDR3: TGTGCCAGCAGTAGGACAGGGACAACCGGGGAGCTGTTTTTT.